This entry lists 26 T cell receptor beta chains sequenced from one sample in a study of T-cell reconstitution after alpha-beta-depleted transplantation in children (dated by TCRdb to about 2016). The treatment or condition tag for this specimen amounts to: allogeneic hematopoietic cell transplantation with graft depleted of TCRalphabeta T cells and CD19 B cells. Library prep was done by PCR. TCRdb lists the instrument as Illumina HiSeq 2500. To normalize quantification of the TCRbeta repertoire, the TCR libraries were built with molecular barcoding that relied on unique molecular identifiers. Using fastp at Q25 and MiXCR, TCRdb reprocessed the public reads and kept productive beta chains. Identical CDR3 proteins give one entry, which carries the most common genes and DNA. This sample lists about a million distinct CDR3 sequences; less than 30% were detected once. In total, the top ten clones hold approximately 30% of the sample.

The sequences come from PBMCs, mostly from graft donor cells, collected 360 days after TCRalphabeta/CD19-depleted stem cell transplant. These receptor sequences come from a boy in the first two years of life who had a stem cell transplant for SCID, so the T cells may come from the graft donor.

This chain links TRBV5-1 with TRBJ2-3; D is unclear. The CDR3 extends over 17 amino acids. CDR1 and CDR2 from the germline V gene are SGHRS and YFSETQ. V lost 4 bases, J lost 3 bases, and 21 bases lay in between. Written as DNA, the CDR3 is TGCGCCAGCAGCCCCCGCCGGCAGTCCGCGGTGACAGATACGCAGTATTTT. It specifies CASSPRRQSAVTDTQYF.

This clonotype was observed a handful of times. The genes are TRBV29-1 and TRBJ2-3; D is possibly TRBD1 (7 bases). Germline loops: CDR1 SQVTM, CDR2 ANQGSEA. This CDR3 contains 12 residues. The V end lost 7 bases, the J end lost 6 bases, and 14 bases lay between the germline ends. CDR3 residues: CSAAGQTDTQYF. The CDR3 nucleotides read TGCAGCGCGGCGGGACAGACCGATACGCAGTATTTT.

J is TRBJ2-7 and V is TRBV9, with TRBD1 identical over 10 bases. CDR3 size: 15 residues. With V trimmed by 4 bases and J by 2 bases, 6 bases remained unmatched. Looked up from germline, CDR1 is SGDLS and CDR2 is YYNGEE. CDR3 sequence: CASSISTGGPYEQYF. CDR3 nucleotides: TGTGCCAGCAGCATCTCGACAGGGGGCCCCTACGAGCAGTACTTC.

In this sample, this clonotype turned up a few times. This sequence joins TRBV9 and TRBJ2-5; 7 positions agree with TRBD2. The germline CDR1 and CDR2 sequences are SGDLS and YYNGEE. V shed 0 bases and J 4 bases; nucleotides not matched to a gene: 6. The CDR3 consists of 15 residues. CDR3 region: CASSVGPGGRETQYF. The CDR3 nucleotides are TGTGCCAGCAGCGTAGGCCCGGGGGGAAGAGAGACCCAGTACTTC.

This clonotype has a handful of counts. V gene TRBV24-1 combines with J gene TRBJ2-5; D gene unclear. The CDR3 extends over 17 amino acids. Trimming pared 4 bases from V and 4 bases from J, leaving 21 bases between. The germline V gene has CDR1 KGHDR and CDR2 SFDVKD. CDR3 in DNA: TGTGCCACCAGTGACCGGCCTGGCAGAGGTGTCAGAGAGACCCAGTACTTC. Residues: CATSDRPGRGVRETQYF.

In its sample, this clonotype was seen a few times. The rearrangement links TRBV5-6 to TRBJ2-3; the D is unclear. The germline V gene has CDR1 SGHDT and CDR2 YYEEEE. The CDR3 is 15 residues long. V was cut by 0 bases and J by 1 base, with 9 bases left in between. This CDR3 reads CASSLGDTGTDTQYF. CDR3 nucleotide sequence: TGTGCCAGCAGCTTGGGGGATACCGGCACAGATACGCAGTATTTT.

This clonotype was counted ten times or more. This chain joins TRBV20-1 and TRBJ2-7, with unresolved D. Germline V gene lookup returns CDR1 DFQATT and CDR2 SNEGSKA (reference sequence). The CDR3 loop spans 14 amino acids. The V and J ends lost 1 base and 1 base respectively, with 11 bases between them. Written as DNA, the CDR3 is TGCAGTGCTAGAGGCATGTCGGGTTCCTACGAGCAGTACTTC. Protein product: CSARGMSGSYEQYF.

The gene calls are TRBV27 and TRBJ2-5; 14 bases fit TRBD2. Trimming removed 5 bases from V and 0 bases from J; junction bases left unmatched: 11. This CDR3 has 19 amino acids. Germline V gene lookup returns CDR1 MNHEY and CDR2 SMNVEV (reference sequence). In nucleotides, the CDR3 is TGTGCCAGCAGTCCGACACGTGGACTAGCGGGGGGCGACCAAGAGACCCAGTACTTC. It specifies CASSPTRGLAGGDQETQYF.

The chain links TRBV4-1 to TRBJ2-7, with 9 bases lining up with TRBD1. CDR1 MGHRA and CDR2 YSYEKL come from the germline V gene. CDR3 length: 15 residues. V was pared by 4 bases and J by 2 bases, with 6 bases of the junction left unmatched. CDR3 DNA sequence: TGCGCCAGCAGCCTCGGGACAGGGAATACCTACGAGCAGTACTTC. Translation gives CASSLGTGNTYEQYF.

This sequence joins TRBV12-3 or TRBV12-4 and TRBJ2-4; D not resolved. This CDR3 region has 16 residues. V lost 0 bases to trimming and J lost 0 bases, with 9 bases between them. The CDR3 region is CASSLAGTTAKNIQYF. CDR3 coding DNA: TGTGCCAGCAGTTTAGCGGGTACTACAGCCAAAAACATTCAGTACTTC.

This clonotype was counted a few times. This chain uses TRBV5-1 with TRBJ2-3; D might be TRBD1 (6 bases). Germline loops: CDR1 SGHRS, CDR2 YFSETQ. CDR3 length: 14 amino acids. The V gene lost 1 base and the J gene lost 5 bases, with 11 bases spanning the gap. CDR3 in amino acids: CASSLNGRGDTQYF. In nucleotides, the CDR3 is TGCGCCAGCAGCTTGAACGGCAGGGGAGATACGCAGTATTTT.

At least ten counts were recorded for this clonotype. The chain links TRBV29-1 to TRBJ2-7, with unresolved D. V lost 4 bases and J 7 bases, leaving 11 bases between the germline ends. This CDR3 has 11 amino acids. Germline CDR1 reads SQVTM; CDR2 reads ANQGSEA. The DNA of the CDR3 is TGCAGCGTTGCTGGTTTAGGGGAGCAGTACTTC. Protein product: CSVAGLGEQYF.

The table lists this clonotype with a few counts. The chain recombines TRBV7-9 with TRBJ2-1; D gene uncertain. V shed 1 base and J shed 6 bases, with 10 bases lying between them. Germline V gives CDR1 SEHNR, CDR2 FQNEAQ (reference sequence). The CDR3 has 14 amino acids. CDR3 in DNA: TGTGCCAGCAGCTTAGAGATCCTTTTCAATGAGCAGTTCTTC. This gives the protein CASSLEILFNEQFF.

This chain links TRBV6-6 with TRBJ1-1; D remains unclear. The V gene lost 6 bases and the J gene lost 0 bases, with 17 bases spanning the gap. Germline CDR1 MNHNY, CDR2 SVGAGI (reference sequence). This CDR3 has 16 amino acids. This CDR3 is CASRIDLLLMNTEAFF. CDR3 sequence (DNA): TGTGCCAGCAGGATAGATCTACTACTCATGAACACTGAAGCTTTCTTT.

The chain couples TRBV29-1 to TRBJ2-7; the match to TRBD2 covers 7 bases. There are 14 residues in the CDR3. The ends lost 4 bases at V and 3 bases at J; junction bases unmatched: 9. The germline V gene encodes CDR1 SQVTM and CDR2 ANQGSEA. CDR3 sequence: CSVARPGGGYEQYF. The CDR3 DNA sequence: TGCAGCGTTGCGCGTCCTGGCGGGGGCTACGAGCAGTACTTC.

The chain employs TRBV12-3 or TRBV12-4 and TRBJ2-3; 9 bases align to TRBD1. The CDR3 is 16 residues long. V lost 5 bases, J lost 2 bases, and 8 bases stayed unmatched. CDR3 nucleotide sequence: TGTGCCAGCAGTCAATGGGGGACAGGGACCACAGATACGCAGTATTTT. Protein product: CASSQWGTGTTDTQYF.

The V gene is TRBV29-1, the J gene TRBJ1-2; possible D gene TRBD1, 5 bases. The germline V and J ends were trimmed by 4 bases and 3 bases, with 12 bases remaining between them. The CDR3 loop spans 13 amino acids. CDR1 is SQVTM, CDR2 ANQGSEA, per germline. The CDR3 DNA reads TGCAGCGTTGGGCAGGGCCGTGACTATGGCTACACCTTC. Residues: CSVGQGRDYGYTF.

The rearrangement uses TRBV9 and TRBJ2-1; D gene ambiguous. The CDR3 covers 16 residues. Trimming removed 3 bases at V and 0 bases at J, with 13 bases between. Germline assignment: CDR1 SGDLS and CDR2 YYNGEE. The CDR3, as DNA: TGTGCCAGCAGCGGATGGCCCAAGAGCTCCTACAATGAGCAGTTCTTC. This translates into CASSGWPKSSYNEQFF.

This clonotype was found a few times. This chain uses TRBV2 with TRBJ2-1; D remains unclear. Trimming shortened V by 9 bases and J by 7 bases, and 22 bases separated the two germline ends. The CDR3 extends over 15 amino acids. Per germline, CDR1 SNHLY and CDR2 FYNNEI. CDR3 nucleotides: TGTGCCAGGGGTTCTCGTGCCGGCCTGGGAAATGAGCAGTTCTTC. Amino acid sequence: CARGSRAGLGNEQFF.

This clonotype has only a few counts. V usage is TRBV3-1 and J usage is TRBJ1-2, with D perhaps matching TRBD1 (5 bases). V was trimmed by 2 bases and J by 2 bases, leaving 18 bases between them. This CDR3 comprises 17 residues. The germline V gene encodes CDR1 LGHDT and CDR2 YNNKEL (reference sequence). CDR3 DNA: TGTGCCAGCAGCCAATTTCCGGGACGGCGGTGGAACTATGGCTACACCTTC. It specifies CASSQFPGRRWNYGYTF.

The rearrangement links TRBV20-1 to TRBJ1-2, with D perhaps TRBD1 (5 bases). The CDR3 spans 12 residues. Trimming stripped 6 bases from V and 2 bases from J, with 10 bases between. Per germline, CDR1 DFQATT and CDR2 SNEGSKA (reference sequence). The CDR3 sequence: CSANRINYGYTF. DNA of the CDR3: TGCAGTGCCAACAGGATAAACTATGGCTACACCTTC.

The V call is TRBV7-9, the J call TRBJ1-1, with no clear D. V dropped 3 bases and J dropped 5 bases, with 7 bases sitting between them. The CDR3 is made up of 12 amino acids. Per the germline V gene, CDR1 is SEHNR and CDR2 is FQNEAQ (reference sequence). This chain's CDR3 is CASSFAGTEAFF. The DNA of the CDR3 is TGTGCCAGCAGCTTCGCCGGGACTGAAGCTTTCTTT.

The chain employs TRBV7-2 and TRBJ2-7; the D gene could be TRBD1 or TRBD2 (7 bases each). Germline-derived CDR1 and CDR2 are SGHTA and FQGNSA. V gave up 7 bases and J gave up 11 bases, with 21 bases separating them. This CDR3 comprises 13 residues. The CDR3 loop reads CASTWEGAPREYF. CDR3 sequence (DNA): TGTGCCAGCACCTGGGAGGGGGCCCCCAGAGAGTACTTC.

This clonotype was counted between two and nine times. The rearrangement joins TRBV7-9 to TRBJ1-1; D is unresolved. CDR1 is SEHNR and CDR2 is FQNEAQ in the germline V gene (reference sequence). CDR3 length equals 14 residues. The ends were cut back, 8 bases at V and 0 bases at J, with 13 bases in the middle. The CDR3 region is CASPLSRLNTEAFF. CDR3 sequence (DNA): TGTGCCAGCCCCCTATCGAGGCTGAACACTGAAGCTTTCTTT.

Remarks on this clonotype: One end of the junction is discordant with germline, which a read error may explain. V gene TRBV5-1 combines with J gene TRBJ2-3; maybe TRBD2 (6 bases). CDR1 and CDR2 (germline): SGHRS, YFSETQ. The length of the CDR3 is 16 residues. CDR3 nucleotides: TGCGCCAGCAGCTTGGAACCCAGGCTAGCGACAGATATGCAGTATTTT. This codes for CASSLEPRLATDMQYF.

This sequence joins TRBV5-1 and TRBJ2-7; perhaps TRBD2 as D (5 bases). Trimming took off 3 bases at V and 9 bases at J, with 16 bases between the two ends. The germline gives CDR1 SGHRS, CDR2 YFSETQ. There are 13 residues in the CDR3. The CDR3 bases are TGCGCCAGCAGCTCTCCCGGGAAAACGGGGCAGTACTTC. Its translation is CASSSPGKTGQYF. Together with reference TRBV5-1 and TRBJ2-7, the CDR3 gives the full variable domain: KAGVTQTPRYLIKTRGQQVTLSCSPISGHRSVSWYQQTPGQGLQFLFEYFSETQRNKGNFPGRFSGRQFSNSRSEMNVSTLELGDSALYLCASSSPGKTGQYFGPGTRLTVT.